The 18 T cell receptor beta chains below all came from one sample that was sequenced in a study of neurological immune-mediated disorders. Via MiXCR, TCRdb re-called the 5' RACE reads, giving one row per CDR3 protein. This sample has around 66,000 distinct CDR3 sequences, with around 5.5% found just once. The sequenced sample was PBMCs. These receptors were collected from a woman younger than 45 with multiple sclerosis.

This clonotype was seen many times. The V gene is TRBV25-1, the J gene TRBJ2-7; D gene unclear. The V end lost 1 base, the J end lost 4 bases, and 5 bases lay between the germline ends. Germline-derived CDR1 and CDR2 are MGHDK and SYGVNS. The length of the CDR3 is 12 residues. This chain's CDR3 is CASSESDYEQYF. The CDR3 DNA is TGTGCCAGCAGTGAATCCGATTACGAGCAGTACTTC.

This clonotype is judged medium-sized. The chain employs TRBV20-1 and TRBJ1-5; TRBD1 agrees at 7 bases. In germline, CDR1 is DFQATT, CDR2 SNEGSKA (reference sequence). This CDR3 comprises 14 residues. V was clipped by 5 bases and J by 1 base; unmatched bases: 5. CDR3 protein: CSAPYRGSNQPQHF. CDR3 in DNA: TGCAGTGCTCCTTACAGGGGAAGCAATCAGCCCCAGCATTTT.

This clonotype was detected many times. The rearrangement links TRBV10-3 to TRBJ1-2; D is uncertain. This CDR3 has 12 amino acids. Germline V gives CDR1 ENHRY, CDR2 SYGVKD. Trimming removed 8 bases from V and 3 bases from J, with 10 bases in between. For the CDR3, the DNA is TGTGCCATCGCGTGGGATGACTATGGCTACACCTTC. Its translation is CAIAWDDYGYTF.

This clonotype has a count of ten or more. This chain links TRBV9 with TRBJ2-7; no definite D call. CDR3 size: 16 residues. CDR1 is SGDLS, CDR2 YYNGEE, per germline. Trimming took 0 bases from V and 0 from J, leaving 13 bases between them. This CDR3 reads CASSVAWGSPSYEQYF. The DNA for the CDR3 is TGTGCCAGCAGCGTAGCTTGGGGTTCTCCCTCCTACGAGCAGTACTTC.

This clonotype was picked up a small number of times. The chain recombines TRBV7-2 with TRBJ2-6, with TRBD2 identical over 11 bases. This CDR3 spans 19 amino acids. V was pared by 6 bases and J by 0 bases, with 10 bases of the junction left unmatched. Germline V lookup: CDR1 SGHTA, CDR2 FQGNSA. The CDR3 nucleotides read TGTGCCAGCAGACCCGGCACTAGCGGGGGTTTCTCTGGGGCCAACGTCCTGACTTTC. Its translation: CASRPGTSGGFSGANVLTF. The variable domain in full, with the rest retrieved from reference TRBV7-2 and TRBJ2-6, is GAGVSQSPSNKVTEKGKDVELRCDPISGHTALYWYRQSLGQGLEFLIYFQGNSAPDKSGLPSDRFSAERTGGSVSTLTIQRTQQEDSAVYLCASRPGTSGGFSGANVLTFGAGSRLTVL.

This clonotype was counted a few times. The rearrangement uses TRBV20-1 and TRBJ2-7; D is undetermined. The germline V gene encodes CDR1 DFQATT and CDR2 SNEGSKA (reference sequence). CDR3 size: 11 residues. V lost 3 bases and J 1 base, leaving 4 bases between the germline ends. The chain's CDR3 is CSASPSYEQYF. CDR3 DNA: TGCAGTGCTAGTCCATCCTACGAGCAGTACTTC.

The sample holds one count of this clonotype. The gene calls are TRBV5-6 and TRBJ2-3, with no clear D. The CDR3 is 15 amino acids. The germline V gene has CDR1 SGHDT and CDR2 YYEEEE. The V gene lost 1 base and the J gene lost 2 bases, with 11 bases spanning the gap. CDR3 DNA sequence: TGTGCCAGCAGCTTGTTCTTCCGGATCACAGATACGCAGTATTTT. It codes for CASSLFFRITDTQYF.

This clonotype was detected a few times. The chain links TRBV29-1 to TRBJ2-1, with 13 bases aligning to TRBD2. The CDR3 covers 14 residues. CDR1 is SQVTM, CDR2 ANQGSEA, per germline. Trimming removed 6 bases from V and 5 bases from J; junction bases left unmatched: 4. Written as DNA, the CDR3 is TGCAGCGTCCCCGGACTAGCGGGGGACAATGAGCAGTTCTTC. Its protein is CSVPGLAGDNEQFF.

This clonotype has a handful of counts. The rearrangement joins TRBV4-2 to TRBJ2-1, with 13 bases that match TRBD2. After removal of 4 bases from V and 0 bases from J, the junction contained 3 bases not matched to a gene. CDR3 size: 17 residues. CDR1 is LGHNA, CDR2 YNFKEQ, per germline. The CDR3 DNA reads TGTGCCAGCAGCCTGACTAGCGGGGGGAGCTCCTACAATGAGCAGTTCTTC. It codes for CASSLTSGGSSYNEQFF.

With regard to this clonotype: With a much larger clone just one base away, this may be a read error. This chain connects TRBV20-1 to TRBJ2-1; tentatively, D is TRBD1 or TRBD2 (5 bases each). Germline-derived CDR1 and CDR2 are DFQATT and SNEGSKA (reference sequence). This CDR3 has 16 residues. V lost 4 bases, J lost 1 base, and 17 bases lay in between. This chain's CDR3 is CSAIRRQRASYNEQFF. The CDR3 region has the DNA TGCAGTGCTATACGCCGACAGAGGGCGTCCTACAATGAGCAGTTCTTC.

The rearrangement joins TRBV15 to TRBJ1-2, with a weak D call TRBD1 (6 bases). The CDR3 has 14 amino acids. V was trimmed by 0 bases and J by 4 bases, leaving 9 bases between them. The germline gives CDR1 LNHNV, CDR2 YYDKDF (reference sequence). The CDR3 bases are TGTGCCACCAGCAGAGAGGGCAGGGGCTATGGCTACACCTTC. Its translation is CATSREGRGYGYTF.

This clonotype was found many times. The chain joins TRBV5-1 to TRBJ1-1, with D perhaps TRBD1 (6 bases). Trimming cost V 0 bases and J 7 bases, with 13 bases left between them. Germline values: CDR1 SGHRS, CDR2 YFSETQ. CDR3 length equals 14 residues. This chain's CDR3 is CASSLDGGRGEAFF. Written as DNA, the CDR3 is TGCGCCAGCAGCTTGGATGGGGGGCGAGGTGAAGCTTTCTTT.

The sample holds many counts of this clonotype. The rearrangement joins TRBV20-1 to TRBJ2-7, with TRBD2 matching 10 bases. J lost 3 bases, V lost 5 bases, and 10 bases had no gene match. This CDR3 contains 15 residues. Germline values: CDR1 DFQATT, CDR2 SNEGSKA (reference sequence). The CDR3 nucleotides are TGCAGTGCTTCCAAGCCCACTAGCGGGGTCTACGAGCAGTACTTC. This codes for CSASKPTSGVYEQYF.

This clonotype was counted many times. The chain joins TRBV18 to TRBJ1-5; D unresolved. Germline V gives CDR1 KGHSH, CDR2 LQKENI. V shed 6 bases and J shed 0 bases, with 12 bases lying between them. There are 15 residues in the CDR3. CDR3 residues: CASSEQPYSNQPQHF. The CDR3 coding sequence is TGTGCCAGCTCGGAACAGCCCTATAGCAATCAGCCCCAGCATTTT.

This clonotype appeared many times. The chain links TRBV5-1 to TRBJ2-1; 7 bases are a match to TRBD1. V lost 2 bases and J lost 7; bases outside the gene matches: 6. Germline V gives CDR1 SGHRS, CDR2 YFSETQ. The CDR3 is 14 residues long. The DNA for the CDR3 is TGCGCCAGCAGCTTTTTGGGACAGCGGAATGAGCAGTTCTTC. Translating gives CASSFLGQRNEQFF. The variable domain in full, with the rest retrieved from reference TRBV5-1 and TRBJ2-1, is KAGVTQTPRYLIKTRGQQVTLSCSPISGHRSVSWYQQTPGQGLQFLFEYFSETQRNKGNFPGRFSGRQFSNSRSEMNVSTLELGDSALYLCASSFLGQRNEQFFGPGTRLTVL.

This clonotype has more than one count but fewer than ten. The rearrangement uses TRBV6-1 and TRBJ1-1; unclear D gene. There are 12 residues in the CDR3. Germline values: CDR1 MNHNS, CDR2 SASEGT. V dropped 2 bases and J dropped 5 bases, with 6 bases sitting between them. The CDR3 DNA sequence: TGTGCCAGCAGTGAAACTACGACTGAAGCTTTCTTT. Protein: CASSETTTEAFF.

Regarding this clonotype: A read error may explain this, as a much larger clone is one base away. CDR3 nucleotide sequence: TGTGCCAGCAGCTACAAGAGCACTGAAGCTTCCTTT. Amino acid sequence: CASSYKSTEASF. The genes are TRBV7-9 and TRBJ1-1; D unclear. The germline gives CDR1 SEHNR, CDR2 FQNEAQ (reference sequence). The CDR3 sequence is 12 residues long.

Ten or more counts support this clonotype. The chain uses TRBV27 and TRBJ2-3, with D perhaps matching TRBD1 (7 bases). V was trimmed by 3 bases and J by 2 bases, leaving 12 bases between them. CDR3 length: 15 residues. Germline CDR1 and CDR2: MNHEY and SMNVEV (reference sequence). This chain's CDR3 is CASSFARGATDTQYF. The CDR3, as DNA: TGTGCCAGCAGTTTCGCCAGGGGGGCCACAGATACGCAGTATTTT.